The T cell receptor (beta chain) described here comes from a study of OX40 agonist ivuxolimab in advanced cancers. Study information: A male proportion of about 84% was recorded, with mean age roughly 62 years and range 23 to 79. Anti-PD-1, anti-PD-L1 or anti-CTLA-4 therapy given earlier was allowed, and around 40% had some.

The germline gives CDR1 SGHRS, CDR2 YFSETQ. V was pared by 3 bases and J by 6 bases, with 7 bases of the junction left unmatched. This CDR3 has 14 amino acids. On this clone itself: Antigen unknown.

The data were produced by immunoSEQ multiplex PCR, yet TCRdb's version contains in-frame clones alone and is incomplete. The sample holds fewer than 65,000 clones, over 75% seen once. Whole-study findings and limits: Expanded clones tended on average to be more numerous among CD8+ T cells than CD4+. Near-lowest levels of clonal expansion characterized partial responders at 0.1-3.0 mg/kg.

The J gene is TRBJ2-5, the V gene TRBV5-1; 8 bases are shared with TRBD2. Specimen: CD4+ or CD8+ T cells sorted from blood, collected in a trial of the OX40 agonist ivuxolimab. The receptor comes from an adult with an advanced solid tumor such as melanoma, head and neck, liver or kidney cancer. CDR3 nucleotides: TGCGCCAGCAGCTCCGGGGGGGCGCGACAGACCCAGTACTTC. Translation: CASSSGGARQTQYF.